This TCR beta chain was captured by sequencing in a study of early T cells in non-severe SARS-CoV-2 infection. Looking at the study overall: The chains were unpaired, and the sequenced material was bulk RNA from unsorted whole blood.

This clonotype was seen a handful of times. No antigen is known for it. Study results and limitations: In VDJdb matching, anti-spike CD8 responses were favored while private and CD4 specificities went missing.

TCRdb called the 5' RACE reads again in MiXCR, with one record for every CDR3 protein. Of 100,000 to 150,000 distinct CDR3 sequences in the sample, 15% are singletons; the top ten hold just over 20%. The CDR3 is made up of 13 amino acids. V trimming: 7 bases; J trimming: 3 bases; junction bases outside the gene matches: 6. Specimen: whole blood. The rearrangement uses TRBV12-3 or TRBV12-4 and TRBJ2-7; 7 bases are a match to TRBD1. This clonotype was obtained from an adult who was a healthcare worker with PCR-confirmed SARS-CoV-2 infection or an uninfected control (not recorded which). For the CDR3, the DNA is TGTGCCAGCACCCGGGGACAGAACTACGAGCAGTACTTC. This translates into CASTRGQNYEQYF.